This T cell receptor (beta chain) was identified during a study of lymphopenia after photon versus proton radiotherapy. As to this clone: What it binds is not known.

Study findings and constraints: A bigger post-nadir fall in TCR diversity correlated inversely with survival time in deceased patients.

Profiled with immunoSEQ multiplex PCR; TCRdb holds only in-frame clones, not every one. Among about 4,500 clones listed, 67% were seen once. Source: peripheral blood, taken from a patient treated with proton-based radiotherapy. The TCR originated in a man older than 75 with esophageal cancer.

The CDR3 spells CASSQENRGWEKLFF. CDR3 bases: TGCGCCAGCAGCCAAGAGAACAGGGGTTGGGAAAAACTGTTTTTT. This chain uses TRBV4-3 with TRBJ1-4; 7 positions match TRBD1. This CDR3 is built from 15 residues. Germline CDR1 reads LGHNA; CDR2 reads YSLEER. The J segment lost 8 bases and the V segment lost 0 bases, leaving 6 bases of the junction unmatched.